This TCR beta chain is drawn from a study of neurological immune-mediated disorders (dated by TCRdb to about 2019). Concerning the study at large: Peripheral blood TCR-beta repertoires from patients with HTLV-I-associated myelopathy (HAM/TSP), patients with multiple sclerosis, and healthy controls were compared in the study using UMI-based sequencing. Of the 70 or so subjects in the cohort, around 15 were HAM/TSP patients, roughly 34 were multiple sclerosis patients, and about 20 were healthy controls. The roughly 110 TCR-beta libraries covered PBMC samples along with longitudinal samples, technical triplicates, and paired sorted CD4+ and CD8+ T-cell subsets. Paper-wide results and their limitations: TCR clonal expansion was greatest in HAM/TSP patients and smallest in MS patients, who ranked below even healthy controls. No identical CDR3 amino acid sequences were found to be shared among expanded clones across subjects, suggesting that TCR-beta repertoires were private in all groups.

The healthy controls were volunteers from a blood bank in Maryland, USA. For the unsorted PBMC libraries, 2 million PBMCs were stored in RNAlater at -80 degrees C until RNA extraction and were used to generate the libraries. Peripheral blood underwent Ficoll-Hypaque density gradient centrifugation to isolate PBMCs, which were then cryopreserved in liquid nitrogen. cDNA was synthesized by template-switch 5'RACE using a primer carrying a 10-nucleotide random unique molecular identifier by which each TCR transcript was tagged. Every sequencing run covered 15-18 subjects and yielded more than 160 million TCR-beta sequences. The RNeasy kit was used for extraction of total RNA. TCR-beta VDJ regions were amplified with primers for the TCR constant region and the 5'RACE anchor, using the KAPA Real-time Library Amplification kit. A first PCR added sample indexes and Illumina adaptors, after which a second PCR increased the library yield. After purification with Ampure beads, the TCR product of roughly 650 bp was size-selected on a 2% E-gel SizeSelection system. Before pooling, library quality was assessed on a Bioanalyzer, concentration was determined with Qubit, and library quantification was performed with the Kapa Library Quantification kit. An Illumina HiSeq 2500 was used to sequence the libraries paired-end at 2 x 150 bp. To increase sequence diversity, about 25-30% phiX was spiked into each library pool. As for the original processing: Quality-filtered reads were processed with the UMI-based MiGEC pipeline, which removed over 85% of raw TCR sequences during error correction. IMGT germline references were used for aligning VDJ genes, and each clonotype was defined as a unique CDR3 amino acid sequence together with its V-J genes. Clonal expansion, Shannon diversity, and CDR3 relatedness (CalcPairwiseDistances, ClusterSamples) were evaluated with VDJtools, and phylogenetic trees were built with CLCbio workbench. Clones with at least 8 unique UMIs were defined as expanded, with this threshold being based on coefficient-of-variation modelling across technical triplicates. TCRdb redid the processing of the public reads, applying fastp at Q25 and MiXCR, and retained in-frame beta chains. Rows with a matching CDR3 protein are joined into one entry that keeps the most common DNA and genes. In this record, the V and J calls reflect TCRdb's handling and not the investigators' own analysis. The sample includes some 29,000 distinct CDR3 sequences, with about 6.9% observed a single time. Around 8.3% of the sample rests with the top ten.

A note on this clonotype: Its antigen is still unknown. Nothing much larger sits one base from this clone, and base qualities are not available.

Reading from cysteine to phenylalanine, the CDR3 counts 15 amino acids. Only the CDR3 region is kept as DNA, spanning 45 bases read in frame from base 1. For CDR1 and CDR2, the germline V gene (reference sequence) lists DFQATT and SNEGSKA. Germline trimming: 4 bases from V, 4 bases from J; junction bases outside gene matches: 8. The sequence is built from TRBV20-1 and TRBJ2-7, with 12 junctional bases fitting TRBD1. The sequence was obtained from a woman aged 50 to 60 in good health. Material for sequencing was PBMCs. This receptor has the CDR3 CSATVPGQGAYEQYF. The nucleotide sequence reads TGCAGTGCTACAGTCCCGGGACAGGGGGCGTACGAGCAGTACTTC.